These T cell receptor beta chains were read from a single sample in a study of T-cell memory formation after mild COVID-19. TCRdb independently ran MiXCR on the 5' RACE reads; one entry per CDR3 protein. The sample lists around 310,000 distinct CDR3 sequences; around a sixth were seen once. Sequences were obtained from PBMCs or a T cell subset sorted from them (not recorded which). These receptors were obtained from a man younger than 30 who had mild COVID-19 (a few samples of this study predate the infection). Cell type and time point are not known. The CDR3 runs from the conserved cysteine through the conserved F or W. A D gene is named only where the DNA matches it firmly. Some rows mark clone size as missing; the rest say once, few, many or name a class of expanded clone.

abundance,v_gene,j_gene,d_gene,CDR3nt,CDR3aa
-,TRBV10-3,TRBJ2-7,-,TGTGCCATCAGATTCCTCTACGAGCAGTACTTC,CAIRFLYEQYF
many,TRBV20-1,TRBJ2-7,TRBD1,TGCAGTGCTAGAGTCCGACAGGGATCCTACGAGCAGTACTTC,CSARVRQGSYEQYF
-,TRBV4-3,TRBJ2-3,TRBD1,TGCGCCAGCAGCCAAGACCGTTGGAACAGGGGGGGCACAGATACGCAGTATTTT,CASSQDRWNRGGTDTQYF
many,TRBV5-1,TRBJ1-4,-,TGCGCCAGCAGCTTGTTAGGGCTGGATGAAAAACTGTTTTTT,CASSLLGLDEKLFF
many,TRBV5-6,TRBJ2-7,TRBD2,TGTGCCAGCAGCCCGGGGGGGCCCTACGAGCAGTACTTC,CASSPGGPYEQYF
few,TRBV5-4,TRBJ2-3,TRBD2,TGTGCCAGCAGCTTGGTTAGCGGGGGGGCCAAGGATACGCAGTATTTT,CASSLVSGGAKDTQYF
-,TRBV2,TRBJ1-1,-,TGTGCCAGCAGTGAACTGGGGGGCGCCGAAGCTTTCTTT,CASSELGGAEAFF
many,TRBV12-3/TRBV12-4,TRBJ2-1,-,TGTGCCAGCAGTTTAGGGCCAAACAATGAGCAGTTCTTC,CASSLGPNNEQFF
few,TRBV7-8,TRBJ2-2,-,TGTGCCATAAGGAGATCGAACTTGGGGAGTGTCGGGGAGCTGTTTTTT,CAIRRSNLGSVGELFF
-,TRBV19,TRBJ1-6,TRBD1,TGTGCCAGTAGTATCGACAGGGGGATCGGATCACCCCTCCACTTT,CASSIDRGIGSPLHF
few,TRBV27,TRBJ1-1,-,TGTGCCAGCTGGAGGGAGGGGCGGTTTAGAGCTTTCTTT,CASWREGRFRAFF
few,TRBV10-3,TRBJ1-5,-,TGTGCCATCAGTGACCCGGGTTCAGGGCGCGGGTATCAGCCCCAGCATTTT,CAISDPGSGRGYQPQHF
-,TRBV29-1,TRBJ1-5,-,TGCAGCGTTGCGGGGCACAGGGATAGCAATCAGCCCCAGCATTTT,CSVAGHRDSNQPQHF
few,TRBV7-9,TRBJ1-1,-,TGTGCCAGCAGCTTCGGTAGCACCACTGGGACTGAAGCTTTCTTT,CASSFGSTTGTEAFF
-,TRBV21-1,TRBJ2-2,-,TGTGCCAGCAGCAAATTGGCCCCTAGCGGGGGCAACACCGGGGAGCTGTTTTTT,CASSKLAPSGGNTGELFF